The clone carrying this T cell receptor beta chain was found a few times. The antigen remains undetermined. This sample stems from a study of circulating tumor DNA in untreated peripheral T-cell lymphoma. General study results and limits: Baseline tissues yielded approximately 82% and baseline serum roughly 64% tumor-specific clonotype detection.

V shed 5 bases and J 4 bases; nucleotides not matched to a gene: 8. Germline V CDR1 and CDR2: MDHEN, SYDVKM. The CDR3 spans 15 residues. Before treatment, baseline tumor tissue was collected for sequencing. Some clones are missing from TCRdb's copy, which holds only in-frame ones; the method was immunoSEQ multiplex PCR. Among some 1,400 clones, around 68% were seen once, and the ten largest hold roughly 66%. The material sequenced was tumor tissue. The chain couples TRBV28 to TRBJ1-5; 7 positions agree with TRBD1. The TCR was taken from a human donor with peripheral T-cell lymphoma. The CDR3 here is CASSARQGGNQPQHF. For the CDR3, the DNA is TGTGCCAGCAGTGCCCGACAGGGAGGAAATCAGCCCCAGCATTTT.